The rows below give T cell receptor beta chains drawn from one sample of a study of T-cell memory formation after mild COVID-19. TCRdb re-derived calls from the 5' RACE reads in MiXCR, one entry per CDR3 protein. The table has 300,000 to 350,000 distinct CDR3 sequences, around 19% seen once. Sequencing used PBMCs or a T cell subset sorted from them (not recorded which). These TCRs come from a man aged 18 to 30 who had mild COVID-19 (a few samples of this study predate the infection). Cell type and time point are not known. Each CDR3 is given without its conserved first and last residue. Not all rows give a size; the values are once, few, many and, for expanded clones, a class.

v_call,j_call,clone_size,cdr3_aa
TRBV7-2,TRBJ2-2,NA,ASSVTSGAQGTGELF
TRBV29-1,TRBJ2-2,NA,SVPSGENTGELF
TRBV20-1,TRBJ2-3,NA,SARVAGFTDTQY
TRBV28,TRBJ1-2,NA,ASSLTKNPGPGRASYT
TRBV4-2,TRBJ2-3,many,ASSQWAGADLDTQY
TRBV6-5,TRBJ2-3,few,ASSYSGTSGADTQY
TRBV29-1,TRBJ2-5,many,SVAPAAGETQY
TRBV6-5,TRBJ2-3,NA,ASSYGSLADTQY
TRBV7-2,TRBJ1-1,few,ASSVNRGTEAF
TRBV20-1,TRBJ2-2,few,SATGPERELF
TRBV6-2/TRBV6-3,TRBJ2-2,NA,ASRVGGGRELF
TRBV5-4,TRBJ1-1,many,ASSLEGPSGTEAF
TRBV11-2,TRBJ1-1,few,ASSQGLGEAF
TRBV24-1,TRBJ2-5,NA,ATRGTGEMGQY
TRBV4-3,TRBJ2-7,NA,ASSQLAGPSYEQY
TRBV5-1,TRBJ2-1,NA,ASSSGLRLVYEQF
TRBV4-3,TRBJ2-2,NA,ASSPRGLLNTGELF
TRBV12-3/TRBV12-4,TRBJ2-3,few,ASSFLLDQGTDTQY
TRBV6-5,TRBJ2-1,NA,ASKTSGYNEQF
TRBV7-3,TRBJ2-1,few,ASSYGWPSSYNEQF
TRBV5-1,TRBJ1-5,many,ASSFSPDQPQH
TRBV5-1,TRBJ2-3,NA,ASSLDQAAQY
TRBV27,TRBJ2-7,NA,ASSPGLRPYEQY
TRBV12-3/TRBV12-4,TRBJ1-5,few,ASSFAQRPNQPQH
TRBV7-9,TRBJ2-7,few,ASTLLLGQGSYEQY
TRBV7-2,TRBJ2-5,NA,ASSSPTGVEETQY
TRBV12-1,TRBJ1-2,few,ASTRFLTNYGYT
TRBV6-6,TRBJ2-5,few,ASSSSASGGAKTQY
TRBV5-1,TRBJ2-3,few,ASSFTTGGPIKDTQY
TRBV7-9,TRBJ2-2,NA,ASSGRAGNTGELF
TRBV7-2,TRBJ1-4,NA,ASSGQVNEKLF
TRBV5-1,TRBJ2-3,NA,ASSYDPADTQY
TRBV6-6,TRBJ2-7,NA,ASSMGGAGEQY
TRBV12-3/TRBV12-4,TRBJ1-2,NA,ASSLAGGRAYGYT
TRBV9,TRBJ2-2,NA,ASSVDWGTGELF
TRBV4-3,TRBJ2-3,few,ASSQGAQFKLPDTQY
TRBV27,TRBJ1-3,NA,ASSADRFSGNTIY
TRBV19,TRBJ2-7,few,ASSTLDRGSSYEQY
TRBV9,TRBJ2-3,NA,ASSDTVGVVQY
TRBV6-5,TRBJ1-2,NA,ASSRGADYGYT
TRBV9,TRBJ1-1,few,ASSPRGDPNTEAF
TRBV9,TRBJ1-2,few,ASSAAGNGYT
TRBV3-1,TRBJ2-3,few,ASSQRYSADTQY
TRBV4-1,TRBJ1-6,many,ASSQWGQGASPLH
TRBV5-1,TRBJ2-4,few,ASSLSVSKNIQY